Following are 14 T cell receptor beta chains from one sample sequenced in a study of blood T cell repertoires in COVID-19. Libraries were prepared by immunoSEQ multiplex PCR; TCRdb keeps only in-frame clonotypes and omits some of them. The table lists a few hundred thousand clones, roughly 84% of them singletons, with approximately 4% in the top ten. Source material: peripheral blood. The source of these receptors is a woman at least 80 years old with acute or convalescent COVID-19.

This clone turned up a few times. CDR3 sequence reads: CASSAGTEYLEQFF. CDR3 coding DNA: TGTGCCAGCAGCGCCGGGACAGAGTATCTTGAGCAGTTCTTC. The chain recombines TRBV5-5 with TRBJ2-1; the match to TRBD1 covers 7 bases. With 4 bases clipped from V and 9 bases from J, the junction kept 10 bases outside the gene matches. CDR3 length: 14 amino acids. Germline lookup yields CDR1 SGHKS and CDR2 YYEKEE (reference sequence).

V is TRBV5-4 and J is TRBJ2-2, with D uncertain. The V gene lost 0 bases and the J gene lost 4 bases, with 7 bases spanning the gap. The CDR3 extends over 14 amino acids. Germline CDR1 is SGHNT and CDR2 is YYREEE (reference sequence). This chain's CDR3 is CASSLGRGTGELFF. The CDR3 region has the DNA TGTGCCAGCAGCTTGGGGAGAGGCACCGGGGAGCTGTTTTTT. The variable domain in full, with the rest retrieved from reference TRBV5-4 and TRBJ2-2, is ETGVTQSPTHLIKTRGQQVTLRCSSQSGHNTVSWYQQALGQGPQFIFQYYREEENGRGNFPPRFSGLQFPNYSSELNVNALELDDSALYLCASSLGRGTGELFFGEGSRLTVL.

The chain joins TRBV5-6 to TRBJ1-1; TRBD1 aligns across 10 bases. The CDR3 length is 16 residues. Per the germline V gene, CDR1 is SGHDT and CDR2 is YYEEEE. V trimming: 2 bases; J trimming: 0 bases; junction bases outside the gene matches: 4. The CDR3 loop reads CASSFGTGAMNTEAFF. CDR3 nucleotide sequence: TGTGCCAGCAGCTTCGGGACAGGGGCTATGAACACTGAAGCTTTCTTT.

The chain carries TRBV6-5 and TRBJ1-2, with D maybe TRBD1 (5 bases). This CDR3 has 13 amino acids. V was clipped by 4 bases and J by 3 bases, with 9 bases between them. Germline CDR1 reads MNHEY; CDR2 reads SVGAGI. CDR3 in amino acids: CASSWGGDYGYTF. CDR3 sequence (DNA): TGTGCCAGCAGTTGGGGGGGGGACTATGGCTACACCTTC.

The chain employs TRBV5-3 and TRBJ2-7; 8 nucleotides match TRBD1. TRBV5-3 is identified as an open reading frame with a role that is uncertain. This CDR3 has 16 amino acids. With V trimmed by 0 bases and J by 2 bases, 7 bases remained unmatched. The CDR3 DNA sequence: TGTGCCAGAAGCTTGGGTGGACAGGGTCCCACCTACGAGCAGTACTTC. This codes for CARSLGGQGPTYEQYF.

The chain links TRBV19 to TRBJ1-1; 10 bases are shared with TRBD1. This CDR3 comprises 15 residues. CDR1 is LNHDA, CDR2 SQIVND, per germline (reference sequence). J lost 5 bases, V lost 3 bases, and 6 bases had no gene match. The DNA of the CDR3 is TGTGCCAGTAGTATGGGGACAGGGGTTCCAACTGAAGCTTTCTTT. Residues: CASSMGTGVPTEAFF.

The chain has TRBV10-1 and TRBJ1-5; no clear D. CDR1 is WNHNN, CDR2 SYGVQD, per germline (reference sequence). The CDR3 contains 14 residues. V shed 9 bases and J shed 0 bases, with 12 bases lying between them. CDR3 nucleotide sequence: TGCGCCAGACCCCTAGAAGATAGCAATCAGCCCCAGCATTTT. Residues: CARPLEDSNQPQHF.

The chain joins TRBV3-1 (or the pseudogene TRBV3-2) to TRBJ1-2, with 9 bases lining up with TRBD1. The germline gives CDR1 LGHDT, CDR2 YNNKEL (reference sequence). Trimming removed 1 base from V and 4 bases from J; junction bases left unmatched: 4. The CDR3 is 15 residues long. Here the CDR3 reads CASSQAGTGPYGYTF. CDR3 DNA: TGTGCCAGCAGCCAAGCCGGGACAGGGCCCTATGGCTACACCTTC.

The chain joins TRBV7-8 to TRBJ1-6; weak D call: TRBD1 (5 bases). V was trimmed by 6 bases and J by 9 bases, leaving 27 bases between them. CDR1 is SGHVS, CDR2 FQNEAQ, per germline. The length of the CDR3 is 18 residues. The CDR3 region is CASSANSGGGKWISPLHF. The CDR3 DNA reads TGTGCCAGCAGTGCAAACTCGGGGGGGGGTAAGTGGATTTCACCCCTCCACTTT.

The V call is TRBV6-6, the J call TRBJ1-3, with D perhaps matching TRBD1 (5 bases). Looked up from germline, CDR1 is MNHNY and CDR2 is SVGAGI (reference sequence). V gave up 7 bases and J gave up 4 bases, with 17 bases separating them. CDR3 size: 15 residues. The CDR3 loop is CASTQGPGSGNTIYF. The DNA for the CDR3 is TGTGCCAGCACCCAAGGACCAGGGTCGGGAAACACCATATATTTT.

The V and J genes are TRBV9 and TRBJ1-1; no clear D gene. The CDR3 runs 13 residues. The V gene's germline CDR1 is SGDLS and CDR2 YYNGEE. Trimming cost V 0 bases and J 3 bases, with 6 bases left between them. CDR3 DNA: TGTGCCAGCAGCGTAGTCGAGGACACTGAAGCTTTCTTT. Amino acids: CASSVVEDTEAFF.

The rearrangement links TRBV9 to TRBJ1-1; possible D gene TRBD1, 5 bases. This CDR3 is built from 17 residues. Germline CDR1 reads SGDLS; CDR2 reads YYNGEE. V shed 0 bases and J shed 5 bases, with 20 bases lying between them. The CDR3 is CASSVADGGTGGTEAFF. Written as DNA, the CDR3 is TGTGCCAGCAGCGTAGCGGATGGGGGGACCGGGGGAACTGAAGCTTTCTTT.

The chain is built from TRBV5-1 and TRBJ2-1; D gene uncertain. Deletions cut 5 bases from V and 14 bases from J, with 14 bases between. CDR1 and CDR2 (germline): SGHRS, YFSETQ. CDR3 length: 11 residues. The CDR3 region is CASRSTDGEFF. CDR3 nucleotide sequence: TGCGCCAGCAGATCAACCGATGGAGAGTTCTTC. Complete variable domain (other parts from reference TRBV5-1 and TRBJ2-1): KAGVTQTPRYLIKTRGQQVTLSCSPISGHRSVSWYQQTPGQGLQFLFEYFSETQRNKGNFPGRFSGRQFSNSRSEMNVSTLELGDSALYLCASRSTDGEFFGPGTRLTVL.

This chain joins TRBV6-2 or TRBV6-3 and TRBJ1-1; D might be TRBD1 (5 bases). Trimming cost V 8 bases and J 0 bases, with 16 bases left between them. Germline values: CDR1 MNHEY, CDR2 SVGEGT. This CDR3 has 15 residues. The CDR3 DNA is TGTGCCAGCTGCTACTCGGGGCGGATGAACACTGAAGCTTTCTTT. It yields the protein CASCYSGRMNTEAFF.